The 32 T cell receptor beta chains presented below share a single source sample, sequenced in a study of blood T cell repertoires in COVID-19. This table comes from immunoSEQ multiplex PCR, and its TCRdb copy is limited to in-frame clones, with some not included. The data hold about 210,000 clones, with around 89% observed a single time. The specimen was PBMCs or T cells enriched from blood (not recorded which). The receptors were gathered from a woman in her thirties or forties with acute COVID-19.

V is TRBV5-1 and J is TRBJ2-7, with D maybe TRBD1 (6 bases). The CDR3 consists of 14 residues. V gave up 7 bases and J gave up 2 bases, with 16 bases separating them. Germline CDR1 SGHRS, CDR2 YFSETQ. CDR3 coding DNA: TGCGCCAGCCAACGCACGCAGGGGACCTACGAGCAGTACTTC. Its protein product is CASQRTQGTYEQYF.

This chain connects TRBV10-3 to TRBJ1-3, with 8 bases identical to TRBD1. This CDR3 has 14 amino acids. J gave up 3 bases and V 8 bases, and 6 bases lay outside the gene matches. Germline loops: CDR1 ENHRY, CDR2 SYGVKD. Here the CDR3 reads CAISPTGDGNTIYF. Here the CDR3 DNA reads TGTGCCATCTCCCCGACAGGGGATGGAAACACCATATATTTT.

The gene calls are TRBV19 and TRBJ1-3, with a possible D match to TRBD1 (6 bases). The CDR3 extends over 15 amino acids. Germline CDR1 LNHDA, CDR2 SQIVND (reference sequence). The V end lost 5 bases, the J end lost 4 bases, and 15 bases lay between the germline ends. In DNA, the CDR3 is TGTGCCAGTAGTCAGAATACAGGGTCCGGAAACACCATATATTTT. Amino acids: CASSQNTGSGNTIYF.

The CDR3 reads CASSLASGLWGTGGAGANVLTF. For the CDR3, the DNA is TGTGCCAGCAGCTTAGCGTCCGGGTTGTGGGGGACAGGGGGCGCTGGGGCCAACGTCCTGACTTTC. V usage is TRBV7-2 and J usage is TRBJ2-6, with 12 bases that match TRBD1. The CDR3 runs 22 residues. V lost 0 bases and J lost 2; bases outside the gene matches: 14. The V gene's germline CDR1 is SGHTA and CDR2 FQGNSA.

The chain has TRBV18 and TRBJ2-3; TRBD2 might be the D (5 bases). This CDR3 comprises 13 residues. Germline CDR1 and CDR2: KGHSH and LQKENI. Trimming cost V 1 base and J 5 bases, with 7 bases left between them. In nucleotides, the CDR3 is TGTGCCAGCTCACCACTCGGGGAAGATACGCAGTATTTT. Translation: CASSPLGEDTQYF.

This chain connects TRBV19 to TRBJ1-5; 9 bases match TRBD1. Germline V gene lookup returns CDR1 LNHDA and CDR2 SQIVND (reference sequence). The trim removed 5 bases at V and 0 bases at J, leaving 8 bases unmatched. The length of the CDR3 is 17 residues. CDR3 in amino acids: CASSPRTGAYSNQPQHF. The CDR3, as DNA: TGTGCCAGTAGTCCAAGGACAGGGGCCTATAGCAATCAGCCCCAGCATTTT.

The chain is built from TRBV29-1 and TRBJ2-1; 12 bases match TRBD2. V dropped 5 bases and J dropped 6; count of bases not matched to a gene: 5. CDR3 length equals 14 residues. Germline assignment: CDR1 SQVTM and CDR2 ANQGSEA. In DNA, the CDR3 is TGCAGCGTTCCCGGGACTAGCGGGTCCAATGAGCAGTTCTTC. Amino acids: CSVPGTSGSNEQFF.

The chain is built from TRBV9 and TRBJ1-2; TRBD1 matches at 8 bases. In germline, CDR1 is SGDLS, CDR2 YYNGEE. V dropped 0 bases and J dropped 8; count of bases not matched to a gene: 6. The CDR3 loop spans 14 amino acids. This CDR3 reads CASSVAQGAWGYTF. CDR3 DNA: TGTGCCAGCAGCGTAGCTCAGGGGGCGTGGGGCTACACCTTC.

The rearrangement links TRBV2 to TRBJ2-5; 7 bases fit TRBD1. Germline V CDR1 and CDR2: SNHLY, FYNNEI. The CDR3 consists of 14 residues. Trimming removed 4 bases from V and 4 bases from J; junction bases left unmatched: 6. In nucleotides, the CDR3 is TGTGCCAGCAGTGTTGAACAGGGGATAGAGACCCAGTACTTC. As protein: CASSVEQGIETQYF.

In DNA, the CDR3 is TGTGCCTGGAGTAGCGGCTGGGACTTGTACTTC. This sequence encodes CAWSSGWDLYF. The chain joins TRBV30 to TRBJ2-5; D might be TRBD2 (6 bases). This CDR3 has 11 residues. Germline V gene data show CDR1 as GTSNPN and CDR2 as SVGIG (reference sequence). With 2 bases removed from V and 13 bases from J, the gap between germline ends came to 14 bases.

The CDR3: CASSLVNYGYTF. The DNA of the CDR3 is TGTGCCAGCAGCCTCGTTAACTATGGCTACACCTTC. The rearrangement uses TRBV11-3 and TRBJ1-2; D gene unclear. The V end was cut by 5 bases, the J end by 1 base, with 5 bases between. This CDR3 has 12 amino acids. Germline V lookup: CDR1 SGHNT, CDR2 YENEEA. Looking up the rest from reference TRBV11-3 and TRBJ1-2 gives the full variable domain: EAGVVQSPRYKIIEKKQPVAFWCNPISGHNTLYWYLQNLGQGPELLIRYENEEAVDDSQLPKDRFSAERLKGVDSTLKIQPAELGDSAVYLCASSLVNYGYTFGSGTRLTVV.

Regarding this clone: Different DNA sequences within this sample yield the same CDR3. This chain connects TRBV5-1 to TRBJ1-1, with D unresolved. The germline V and J ends were trimmed by 0 bases and 0 bases, with 6 bases remaining between them. The CDR3 covers 14 residues. The V gene's germline CDR1 is SGHRS and CDR2 YFSETQ. CDR3 residues: CASSLAQLNTEAFF. The CDR3 bases are TGCGCCAGCAGCTTGGCACAATTGAACACTGAAGCTTTCTTT.

The chain employs TRBV5-6 and TRBJ1-2; the match to TRBD1 covers 9 bases. The CDR3 covers 14 residues. V shed 1 base and J 7 bases; nucleotides not matched to a gene: 5. Germline V CDR1 and CDR2: SGHDT, YYEEEE. The CDR3 DNA follows: TGTGCCAGCAGCTTGCCGGGACAGGGTAGTGGCTACACCTTC. Amino acids: CASSLPGQGSGYTF.

This chain joins TRBV7-2 and TRBJ2-4; 14 nucleotides align to TRBD2. The V gene end was trimmed by 6 bases and the J gene end by 3 bases; junction bases not matched to a gene: 7. This CDR3 contains 17 residues. Germline assignment: CDR1 SGHTA and CDR2 FQGNSA. The CDR3 bases are TGTGCCAGCAGACAGACTAGCGGGAGGGCAGGCAAAAACATTCAGTACTTC. This translates into CASRQTSGRAGKNIQYF.

The rearrangement joins TRBV7-2 to TRBJ2-2; D is perhaps TRBD2 (7 bases). The germline V gene encodes CDR1 SGHTA and CDR2 FQGNSA. Trimming took 6 bases from V and 3 from J, leaving 20 bases between them. This CDR3 is 17 amino acids long. CDR3 in amino acids: CASRGRRRGADTGELFF. The CDR3 nucleotides read TGTGCCAGCAGGGGACGGCGTCGGGGGGCGGACACCGGGGAGCTGTTTTTT.

V is TRBV2 and J is TRBJ1-6; TRBD1 is a possible D gene (6 bases). Germline V gives CDR1 SNHLY, CDR2 FYNNEI. The CDR3 extends over 14 amino acids. V was shortened by 7 bases and J by 6 bases, with 13 bases between the two germline ends. The CDR3 loop reads CASTEDRSNSPLHF. As DNA, the CDR3 is TGTGCCAGCACCGAGGACAGATCTAATTCACCCCTCCACTTT.

This clone was recorded once. The V and J genes are TRBV10-2 and TRBJ1-3, with 10 bases matching TRBD1. CDR3 length equals 18 residues. Germline V CDR1 and CDR2: WSHSY, SAAADI. Losses at the gene ends were 5 bases for V and 2 bases for J; bases not matched to a gene: 12. The chain's CDR3 is CASSSSRQGAFAGNTIYF. CDR3 nucleotides: TGCGCCAGCAGTTCATCCAGACAGGGGGCTTTTGCTGGAAACACCATATATTTT.

V gene TRBV27 combines with J gene TRBJ1-2, with 7 bases lining up with TRBD1. The CDR3 consists of 14 residues. Germline V gives CDR1 MNHEY, CDR2 SMNVEV (reference sequence). Unmatched junction bases numbered 6, after V lost 6 bases and J lost 2 bases. CDR3 coding DNA: TGTGCCAGCAGCCCCCGACAGGGCAACTATGGCTACACCTTC. Its translation is CASSPRQGNYGYTF.

The CDR3 here is CAIGLAGGTDTQYF. The CDR3 DNA reads as TGTGCCATCGGACTAGCGGGAGGCACAGATACGCAGTATTTT. The chain uses TRBV10-3 and TRBJ2-3; 13 nucleotides agree with TRBD2. Germline CDR1 is ENHRY and CDR2 is SYGVKD. This CDR3 has 14 amino acids. The V gene end was trimmed by 8 bases and the J gene end by 1 base; junction bases not matched to a gene: 0.

The rearrangement links TRBV13 to TRBJ2-7; 7 bases fit TRBD1. The CDR3 runs to 13 residues. The ends lost 0 bases at V and 6 bases at J; junction bases unmatched: 2. Germline values: CDR1 PRHDT, CDR2 FYEKMQ (reference sequence). Written as DNA, the CDR3 is TGTGCCAGCAGCTTAGGCAAGGGGGCCGAGCAGTACGTC. Protein product: CASSLGKGAEQYV.

The chain has TRBV12-5 and TRBJ2-7; D unclear. Per the germline V gene, CDR1 is LGHNT and CDR2 is FRNRAP. The CDR3 runs 11 residues. The germline V and J ends were trimmed by 5 bases and 3 bases, with 5 bases remaining between them. CDR3 protein: CASGQDYEQYF. CDR3 nucleotide sequence: TGTGCTAGTGGTCAGGACTACGAGCAGTACTTC.

This clone has only a few counts. The V gene is TRBV5-1, the J gene TRBJ1-4, with D possibly TRBD1 on 6 matching bases. The CDR3 consists of 16 residues. V was trimmed by 4 bases and J by 3 bases, leaving 16 bases between them. Looked up from germline, CDR1 is SGHRS and CDR2 is YFSETQ. CDR3 sequence (DNA): TGCGCCAGCAGCGTGGATTTTGGACAGCCTAATGAAAAACTGTTTTTT. Its protein product is CASSVDFGQPNEKLFF.

CDR3 DNA sequence: TGTGCCAGCAGCTCCGGGACAGGGGGACCTAGCACAGATACGCAGTATTTT. It codes for CASSSGTGGPSTDTQYF. The rearrangement joins TRBV7-9 to TRBJ2-3, with TRBD1 matching over 11 bases. The CDR3 totals 17 residues. Losses at the gene ends were 4 bases for V and 0 bases for J; bases not matched to a gene: 6. Per germline, CDR1 SEHNR and CDR2 FQNEAQ (reference sequence).

This clone was counted between two and nine times. This chain connects TRBV27 to TRBJ2-1; 9 nucleotides align to TRBD2. The CDR3 length is 20 residues. Losses at the gene ends were 7 bases for V and 0 bases for J; bases not matched to a gene: 19. Germline V lookup: CDR1 MNHEY, CDR2 SMNVEV (reference sequence). The CDR3 region is CASTQPQRGSGGSSYNEQFF. CDR3 nucleotides: TGTGCCAGCACCCAACCGCAAAGGGGTAGCGGGGGCAGCTCCTACAATGAGCAGTTCTTC.

The V and J genes are TRBV10-2 and TRBJ1-5, with D maybe TRBD1 (5 bases). In germline, CDR1 is WSHSY, CDR2 SAAADI. V was cut by 5 bases and J by 2 bases, with 7 bases left in between. There are 13 residues in the CDR3. CDR3 DNA: TGCGCCAGCAGTCTCAGGGGCAATCAGCCCCAGCATTTT. Encoded protein: CASSLRGNQPQHF.

The chain employs TRBV6-5 and TRBJ2-7; TRBD2 might be the D (7 bases). With 0 bases removed from V and 3 bases from J, the gap between germline ends came to 15 bases. The CDR3 spans 16 residues. The germline V gene has CDR1 MNHEY and CDR2 SVGAGI. This chain's CDR3 is CASSYSWRGGGYEQYF. DNA of the CDR3: TGTGCCAGCAGTTACTCGTGGAGGGGGGGCGGCTACGAGCAGTACTTC.

This clone has only a few counts. The V and J genes are TRBV29-1 and TRBJ1-5; a weak D match, TRBD1 (6 bases). This CDR3 has 12 residues. CDR1 is SQVTM and CDR2 is ANQGSEA in the germline V gene. Trimming took 6 bases from V and 3 from J, leaving 9 bases between them. DNA of the CDR3: TGCAGCGTGGGGGACATCAATCAGCCCCAGCATTTT. It is translated as CSVGDINQPQHF.

The rearrangement uses TRBV21-1 and TRBJ1-3; no check of the table's D call, TRBD1, against the DNA was made. TRBV21-1 is a pseudogene. There are 21 residues in the CDR3. Written as DNA, the CDR3 is TGTGCCAGCAGCAAAGGTTCCCCCCGGGACAGGGTGGACCCCTCTGGAAACACCATATATTTT. This gives the protein CASSKGSPRDRVDPSGNTIYF.

The rearrangement joins TRBV3-1 (or the pseudogene TRBV3-2) to TRBJ2-7; 8 nucleotides match TRBD2. The junction had 4 bases not matched to a gene; V was cut back by 3 bases and J by 6 bases. The CDR3 has 13 residues. Germline-derived CDR1 and CDR2 are LGHDT and YNNKEL (reference sequence). For the CDR3, the DNA is TGTGCCAGCAGCCACACCGGGGGGGGCGAGCAGTACTTC. This encodes CASSHTGGGEQYF.

The chain couples TRBV5-3 to TRBJ2-5; D possibly corresponds to TRBD2 (5 bases). TRBV5-3 is placed among ORFs of uncertain function. Trimming cost V 1 base and J 5 bases, with 12 bases left between them. CDR3 length: 14 residues. The CDR3 DNA reads TGTGCCAGAAGCTTGCGGGGTTGGCGGGAGACCCAGTACTTC. Translating gives CARSLRGWRETQYF.

This rearrangement joins TRBV19 to TRBJ1-2, with a tentative D call TRBD1 (6 bases). Germline-derived CDR1 and CDR2 are LNHDA and SQIVND (reference sequence). The CDR3 loop spans 11 amino acids. The V and J ends lost 5 bases and 8 bases respectively, with 9 bases between them. CDR3 protein: CASSQGLGYTF. CDR3 nucleotides: TGTGCCAGTAGTCAGGGGCTCGGCTACACCTTC.

V and J are TRBV13 and TRBJ2-1, with no clear D. The CDR3 runs to 13 residues. Germline CDR1 PRHDT, CDR2 FYEKMQ (reference sequence). The germline V and J ends were trimmed by 2 bases and 3 bases, with 5 bases remaining between them. The DNA of the CDR3 is TGTGCCAGCAGCTTAATCGGCTACAATGAGCAGTTCTTC. It is translated as CASSLIGYNEQFF.